Presented here are 10 T cell receptor beta chains from one specimen sequenced in a study of cytomegalovirus exposure and HLA in healthy donors. Primers included in the PCR were 60 Vbeta and 13 Jbeta primers. TCRdb's table, derived via immunoSEQ multiplex PCR, lists solely in-frame clones and lacks some. The sample has about 89,000 clones; 64% are singletons. The sample comprised PBMCs. The source is a human donor in good health.

The chain couples TRBV28 to TRBJ2-7; D might be TRBD1 (6 bases). The ends were cut back, 3 bases at V and 4 bases at J, with 10 bases in the middle. Per germline, CDR1 MDHEN and CDR2 SYDVKM. The CDR3 totals 13 residues. CDR3 in amino acids: CASSFTGPYEQYF. Written as DNA, the CDR3 is TGTGCCAGCAGTTTCACAGGGCCATACGAGCAGTACTTC. The whole variable domain, filled in from reference TRBV28 and TRBJ2-7, reads DVKVTQSSRYLVKRTGEKVFLECVQDMDHENMFWYRQDPGLGLRLIYFSYDVKMKEKGDIPEGYSVSREKKERFSLILESASTNQTSMYLCASSFTGPYEQYFGPGTRLTVT.

This chain uses TRBV7-3 with TRBJ2-3; no clear D. CDR3 length equals 15 residues. Germline CDR1 SGHTA, CDR2 FQGTGA. The ends were cut back, 1 base at V and 0 bases at J, with 8 bases in the middle. The CDR3 sequence is CASSLNSLSTDTQYF. The CDR3 coding sequence is TGTGCCAGCAGCTTAAACTCCCTCAGCACAGATACGCAGTATTTT. The full variable domain, rest sourced from reference TRBV7-3 and TRBJ2-3, is GAGVSQTPSNKVTEKGKYVELRCDPISGHTALYWYRQSLGQGPEFLIYFQGTGAADDSGLPNDRFFAVRPEGSVSTLKIQRTERGDSAVYLCASSLNSLSTDTQYFGPGTRLTVL.

The genes are TRBV7-8 and TRBJ1-1; 7 positions match TRBD1. This CDR3 contains 15 residues. V was clipped by 9 bases and J by 4 bases; unmatched bases: 14. In germline, CDR1 is SGHVS, CDR2 FQNEAQ. The CDR3 nucleotides are TGTGCCAGTACATTCGGGGACAGCCGGAGCACTGAAGCTTTCTTT. Protein product: CASTFGDSRSTEAFF.

With regard to this clone: The junction does not match germline at one end; this may be a read error. The chain recombines TRBV7-7 with TRBJ2-1; the D gene is possibly TRBD1 (5 bases). The germline V gene has CDR1 SSHAT and CDR2 FNYEAQ (reference sequence). The length of the CDR3 is 15 residues. The CDR3 region is CASSLVGAGLDEQFF. CDR3 bases: TGTGCTAGCAGCTTAGTAGGGGCTGGGTTAGATGAGCAGTTCTTC.

Only a few counts were recorded for this clone. The chain uses TRBV11-2 and TRBJ2-5; D is undetermined. V shed 0 bases and J shed 4 bases, with 3 bases lying between them. The length of the CDR3 is 12 residues. The V gene's germline CDR1 is SGHAT and CDR2 FQNNGV. CDR3 sequence: CASSLDRETQYF. The CDR3 DNA reads TGTGCCAGCAGCTTAGATCGAGAGACCCAGTACTTC.

This chain joins TRBV6-5 and TRBJ1-2, with TRBD1 as a possible D gene (5 bases). The CDR3 runs to 14 residues. CDR1 and CDR2 (germline): MNHEY, SVGAGI. Trimming took 2 bases from V and 2 from J, leaving 9 bases between them. This CDR3 is CASSYGGANYGYTF. As DNA, the CDR3 is TGTGCCAGCAGTTACGGTGGGGCCAACTATGGCTACACCTTC.

V usage is TRBV29-1 and J usage is TRBJ1-1; no clear D. Germline V gene sequence: CDR1 SQVTM, CDR2 ANQGSEA. The CDR3 runs to 13 residues. V was trimmed by 8 bases and J by 0 bases, leaving 13 bases between them. CDR3 sequence: CSLRTDMNTEAFF. For the CDR3, the DNA is TGCAGCTTGAGGACTGATATGAACACTGAAGCTTTCTTT.

The chain has TRBV7-8 and TRBJ2-7; perhaps TRBD1 as D (6 bases). The V gene's germline CDR1 is SGHVS and CDR2 FQNEAQ. The V end lost 3 bases, the J end lost 5 bases, and 14 bases lay between the germline ends. The CDR3 contains 14 residues. CDR3 sequence: CASSFQGQGNEQYF. The CDR3 DNA is TGTGCCAGCAGCTTCCAGGGGCAGGGAAACGAGCAGTACTTC.

This clone was seen a handful of times. The chain employs TRBV10-3 and TRBJ1-2, with D unclear. The CDR3 totals 13 residues. Trimming removed 4 bases from V and 0 bases from J, with 6 bases in between. CDR1 and CDR2 (germline): ENHRY, SYGVKD. The DNA for the CDR3 is TGTGCCATCAGTGGCAGCGCTAACTATGGCTACACCTTC. Encoded protein: CAISGSANYGYTF.

The CDR3 nucleotides are TGTGCCAGCAGCCCGACCGGACTAGGGGCAGCAGAGACCCAGTACTTC. This translates into CASSPTGLGAAETQYF. The V call is TRBV5-4, the J call TRBJ2-5, with TRBD2 identical over 7 bases. The CDR3 has 16 amino acids. The germline V gene encodes CDR1 SGHNT and CDR2 YYREEE (reference sequence). The junction had 13 bases not matched to a gene; V was cut back by 4 bases and J by 4 bases.